These 10 T cell receptor beta chains came from one sample sequenced in a study of cytomegalovirus exposure and HLA in healthy donors. The PCR ran on 60 Vbeta and 13 Jbeta primers. TCRdb keeps only in-frame clones here, not all; method: immunoSEQ multiplex PCR. This sample has roughly 100,000 clones, with over 70% found just once. The sequencing input was PBMCs. Source of these receptors: a middle-aged woman in good health and CMV-seropositive.

The V and J genes are TRBV7-3 and TRBJ2-1, with unresolved D. Germline values: CDR1 SGHTA, CDR2 FQGTGA. Trimming left V 5 bases short and J 10 bases short, with 9 bases between. CDR3 length equals 11 residues. The CDR3 DNA reads as TGTGCCAGCAGCCCTGGTAGCGAGCAGTTCTTC. It translates to CASSPGSEQFF.

V gene TRBV28 combines with J gene TRBJ2-7, with 12 bases matching TRBD2. This CDR3 is 15 amino acids long. Germline V gene data show CDR1 as MDHEN and CDR2 as SYDVKM. The ends lost 4 bases at V and 3 bases at J; junction bases unmatched: 4. The CDR3 DNA is TGTGCCAGCAGTTCGTTGACTAGCGGGGGCTACGAGCAGTACTTC. This translates into CASSSLTSGGYEQYF.

Regarding this clone: The DNA is omitted, as the CDR3 cannot be located on it reliably, and the CDR3 follows TCRdb's listing. This chain connects TRBV21-1 to TRBJ1-1; TRBD1, as called in the table, went unchecked against the DNA. TRBV21-1 is listed as a pseudogene. The CDR3 is 22 amino acids long, termini counted. Here the CDR3 reads CASSKVGQGAPVSVFMNTEAFF.

This chain links TRBV19 with TRBJ1-2, with D possibly being TRBD1 (6 bases). V gave up 6 bases and J gave up 8 bases, with 22 bases separating them. Germline V gene data show CDR1 as LNHDA and CDR2 as SQIVND (reference sequence). CDR3 length: 15 residues. CDR3 bases: TGTGCCAGTAGCGAGGCCGCGGCAGGGGAACGAGGCTACACCTTC. Translating gives CASSEAAAGERGYTF.

This clone was picked up a small number of times. The CDR3: CASSLQRRGLEAFF. DNA for the CDR3: TGTGCCAGCAGCTTACAGCGGAGGGGGCTTGAAGCTTTCTTT. The chain couples TRBV11-2 to TRBJ1-1; 7 nucleotides agree with TRBD1. V trimming: 2 bases; J trimming: 7 bases; junction bases outside the gene matches: 7. CDR3 length equals 14 residues. Germline V gives CDR1 SGHAT, CDR2 FQNNGV.

The rearrangement links TRBV5-4 to TRBJ2-1; no firm D call. V dropped 4 bases and J dropped 3 bases, with 17 bases sitting between them. Germline V gene lookup returns CDR1 SGHNT and CDR2 YYREEE (reference sequence). The CDR3 has 16 amino acids. CDR3 region: CASSPGGTPNYNEQFF. Written as DNA, the CDR3 is TGTGCCAGCAGCCCGGGTGGTACCCCTAACTACAATGAGCAGTTCTTC.

J is TRBJ2-1 and V is TRBV5-8; TRBD2 agrees at 7 bases. Germline V gene lookup returns CDR1 SGHTS and CDR2 YDEGEE. V dropped 0 bases and J dropped 7; count of bases not matched to a gene: 13. The length of the CDR3 is 17 residues. In nucleotides, the CDR3 is TGTGCCAGCAGCTTGGGCAGGGTCCCAGCGGGATTTAATGAGCAGTTCTTC. It encodes CASSLGRVPAGFNEQFF.

There are a few counts of this clone. V is TRBV4-3 and J is TRBJ1-2; D uncertain. Trimming cost V 5 bases and J 7 bases, with 17 bases left between them. Germline CDR1 and CDR2: LGHNA and YSLEER. CDR3 length: 14 amino acids. The CDR3 here is CASSGLARGSGYTF. CDR3 sequence (DNA): TGCGCCAGCAGCGGGCTCGCCCGGGGATCTGGCTACACCTTC.

Of note for this clone: One junction end does not reproduce the germline sequence, and a read error may be involved. The rearrangement joins TRBV4-2 to TRBJ1-2; 9 nucleotides line up with TRBD1. CDR1 is LGHNA and CDR2 is YNFKEQ in the germline V gene. The CDR3 contains 11 residues. The CDR3: CASSQGDRANF. The DNA for the CDR3 is TGTGCCAGCAGCCAGGGGGACAGGGCCAACTTC.

The chain carries TRBV28 and TRBJ1-5; the match to TRBD1 covers 7 bases. The trim removed 7 bases at V and 5 bases at J, leaving 8 bases unmatched. The CDR3 length is 14 residues. The V gene's germline CDR1 is MDHEN and CDR2 SYDVKM. DNA of the CDR3: TGTGCCAGCACCCCGACAGGGCTGGATCAGCCCCAGCATTTT. It is translated as CASTPTGLDQPQHF.